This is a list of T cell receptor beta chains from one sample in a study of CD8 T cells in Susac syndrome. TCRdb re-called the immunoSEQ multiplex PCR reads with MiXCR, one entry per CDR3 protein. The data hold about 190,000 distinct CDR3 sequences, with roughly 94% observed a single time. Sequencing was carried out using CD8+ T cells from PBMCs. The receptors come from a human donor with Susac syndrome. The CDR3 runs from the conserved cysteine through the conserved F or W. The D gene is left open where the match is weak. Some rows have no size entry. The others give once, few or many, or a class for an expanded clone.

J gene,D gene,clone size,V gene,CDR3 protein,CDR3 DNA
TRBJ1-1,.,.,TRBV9,CASSPGQNEAFF,TGTGCCAGCAGCCCAGGACAGAACGAAGCTTTCTTT
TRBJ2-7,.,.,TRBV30,CAWSLINEQYF,TGTGCCTGGAGTTTGATAAACGAGCAGTACTTC
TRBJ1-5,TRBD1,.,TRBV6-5,CASSYRGQGQPQHF,TGTGCCAGCAGTTACAGGGGACAGGGCCAGCCCCAGCATTTT
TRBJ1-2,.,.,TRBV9,CASSPITDRPITF,TGTGCCAGCAGCCCAATAACCGACAGGCCTATAACCTTC
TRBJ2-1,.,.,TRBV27,CASSLRDGYNEQFF,TGTGCCAGCAGTTTACGGGACGGCTACAATGAGCAGTTCTTC
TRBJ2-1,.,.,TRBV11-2,CASSLRGRNSGMRNEQFF,TGTGCCAGCAGCTTAAGGGGGCGAAATAGCGGGATGAGAAATGAGCAGTTCTTC
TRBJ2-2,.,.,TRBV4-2,CASRTSFPGELFF,TGTGCCAGCAGGACTAGTTTTCCCGGGGAGCTGTTTTTT
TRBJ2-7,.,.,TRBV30,CAWSGTVGIYEQYF,TGTGCCTGGAGTGGCACGGTGGGGATCTACGAGCAGTACTTC
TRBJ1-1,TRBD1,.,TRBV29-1,CSVALDREGTEAFF,TGCAGCGTTGCTCTCGACAGGGAGGGGACTGAAGCTTTCTTT
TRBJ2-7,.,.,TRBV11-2,CASSLDQGSYEQYF,TGTGCCAGCAGCTTAGACCAGGGGTCCTACGAGCAGTACTTC
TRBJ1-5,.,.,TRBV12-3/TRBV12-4,CASSLPLEPQHF,TGTGCCAGCAGTCTTCCCTTAGAGCCCCAGCATTTT
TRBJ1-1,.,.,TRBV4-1,CASSQDFGGPNTEAFF,TGCGCCAGCAGCCAAGATTTTGGCGGACCGAACACTGAAGCTTTCTTT
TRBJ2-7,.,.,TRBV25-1,CASRVDGTYEQYF,TGTGCCAGCAGAGTCGACGGTACCTACGAGCAGTACTTC
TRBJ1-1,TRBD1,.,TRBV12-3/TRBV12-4,CASSGTGANTEAFF,TGTGCCAGCTCCGGGACAGGAGCGAACACTGAAGCTTTCTTT
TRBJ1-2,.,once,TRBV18,CTTSLQQVYGYTF,TGTACGACCTCTCTACAGCAAGTCTATGGCTACACCTTC
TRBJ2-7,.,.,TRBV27,CASSLMWQSATYEQYF,TGTGCCAGCAGTTTAATGTGGCAGTCGGCCACCTACGAGCAGTACTTC
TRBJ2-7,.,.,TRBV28,CASSGDAGKQYF,TGTGCCAGCAGCGGCGACGCGGGGAAGCAGTACTTC
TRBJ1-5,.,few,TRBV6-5,CASHNQPQHF,TGTGCCAGCCATAATCAGCCCCAGCATTTT
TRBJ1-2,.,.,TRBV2,CAIVRDGYTF,TGTGCCATCGTGCGGGATGGCTACACCTTC
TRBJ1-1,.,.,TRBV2,CASSESLGAVKRGAFF,TGTGCCAGCAGTGAAAGCCTAGGGGCAGTTAAACGTGGAGCTTTCTTT
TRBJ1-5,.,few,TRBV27,CASSRIGSNQPQHF,TGTGCCAGCAGCCGAATAGGTAGCAATCAGCCCCAGCATTTT
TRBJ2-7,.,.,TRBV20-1,CSAPLRSYEQYF,TGCAGTGCCCCTCTTCGCTCCTACGAGCAGTACTTC
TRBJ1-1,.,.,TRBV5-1,CASSLAGNFNTEAFF,TGCGCCAGCAGCTTGGCAGGGAATTTCAACACTGAAGCTTTCTTT
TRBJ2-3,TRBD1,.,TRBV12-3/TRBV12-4,CASTRTGTSTDTQYF,TGTGCCAGCACCCGGACAGGGACTAGCACAGATACGCAGTATTTT
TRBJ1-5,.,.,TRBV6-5,CASGQHSNQPQHF,TGTGCCAGCGGCCAGCATAGCAATCAGCCCCAGCATTTT
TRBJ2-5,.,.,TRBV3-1,CASSHLTSSETQYF,TGTGCCAGCAGCCACCTGACTAGTTCAGAGACCCAGTACTTC
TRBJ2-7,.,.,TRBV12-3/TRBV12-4,CASSLQYEQYF,TGTGCCAGCAGTTTGCAGTACGAGCAGTACTTC
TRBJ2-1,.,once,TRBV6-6,CASSIRSGEQFF,TGTGCCAGCAGTATCCGGAGCGGTGAGCAGTTCTTC
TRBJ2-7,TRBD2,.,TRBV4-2,CASSQVAGEDYEQYF,TGTGCCAGCAGCCAAGTAGCGGGAGAGGACTACGAGCAGTACTTC
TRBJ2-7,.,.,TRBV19,CASSFDKNYEQYF,TGTGCCAGTAGTTTCGACAAAAACTACGAGCAGTACTTC
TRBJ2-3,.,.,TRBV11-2,CASSSITDTQYF,TGTGCCAGCAGCTCTATCACAGATACGCAGTATTTT
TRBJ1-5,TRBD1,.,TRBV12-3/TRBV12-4,CASSWTGEPNQPQHF,TGTGCCAGCAGTTGGACAGGGGAACCCAATCAGCCCCAGCATTTT
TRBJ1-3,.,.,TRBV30,CAWTPTHTGNTIYF,TGTGCCTGGACCCCTACTCACACTGGAAACACCATATATTTT
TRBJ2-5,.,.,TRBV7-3,CASSLTARPETQYF,TGTGCCAGCAGCTTAACCGCCAGGCCAGAGACCCAGTACTTC
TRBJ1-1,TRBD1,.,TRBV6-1,CASRLHRGGLGTEAFF,TGTGCCAGCAGGCTACACAGGGGGGGTTTGGGCACTGAAGCTTTCTTT
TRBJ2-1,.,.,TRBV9,CASSEEPHGFYNEQFF,TGTGCCAGCAGCGAGGAGCCCCACGGGTTCTACAATGAGCAGTTCTTC
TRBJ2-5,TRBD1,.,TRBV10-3,CAIGQGIQETQYF,TGTGCCATCGGACAGGGGATCCAAGAGACCCAGTACTTC
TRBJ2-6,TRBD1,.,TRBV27,CASSLDRGGANVLTF,TGTGCCAGCAGCCTCGACAGGGGTGGGGCCAACGTCCTGACTTTC
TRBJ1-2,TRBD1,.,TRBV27,CASSHGTGYGYTF,TGTGCCAGCAGTCACGGGACAGGGTATGGCTACACCTTC
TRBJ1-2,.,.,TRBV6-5,CASSYSDSGYTF,TGTGCCAGCAGTTACAGCGACAGTGGCTACACCTTC
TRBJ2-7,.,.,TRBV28,CASSSGQSMSYEQYF,TGTGCCAGCAGCTCCGGACAGTCGATGTCCTACGAGCAGTACTTC
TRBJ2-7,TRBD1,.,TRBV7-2,CASSYTGTGVEQYF,TGTGCCAGCAGCTATACAGGGACAGGGGTCGAGCAGTACTTC
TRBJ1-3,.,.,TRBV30,CAWKTGNTIYF,TGTGCCTGGAAGACTGGAAACACCATATATTTT
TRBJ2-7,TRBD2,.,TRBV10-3,CAISESFGTTTYEQYF,TGTGCCATCAGTGAGTCTTTCGGGACTACAACCTACGAGCAGTACTTC
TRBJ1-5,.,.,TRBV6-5,CASSYSMGAGQPQHF,TGTGCCAGCAGTTACTCTATGGGGGCAGGACAGCCCCAGCATTTT
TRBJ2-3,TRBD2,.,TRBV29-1,CSVWGLNTDTQYF,TGCAGCGTTTGGGGACTAAACACAGATACGCAGTATTTT